This T cell receptor (beta chain) was recorded in a study of blood T cell repertoires in COVID-19. V lost 0 bases, J lost 6 bases, and 3 bases stayed unmatched. CDR1 and CDR2 from the germline V gene are MNHEY and SVGEGT. The CDR3 extends over 15 amino acids. This clone appeared once. The table came from immunoSEQ multiplex PCR; TCRdb's copy has only in-frame clones and leaves some out. The sample lists more than 250,000 clones, more than 85% occurring once. The V gene is TRBV6-2 or TRBV6-3, the J gene TRBJ2-7; 12 nucleotides align to TRBD2. Sequencing was carried out using peripheral blood. This TCR was sampled from a man aged 18 to 29 with active or convalescent COVID-19. CDR3: CASSYSTSGSLEQYF. The CDR3 DNA reads TGTGCCAGCAGTTACTCGACTAGCGGGAGTCTCGAGCAGTACTTC.